The sequence of this TCR beta chain was determined in a study of T cells expressing NK-cell markers. This CDR3 spans 14 amino acids. Germline CDR1 reads DFQATT; CDR2 reads SNEGSKA (reference sequence). TCRdb reprocessed the 5' RACE reads and keeps a single row for each CDR3 protein, giving no DNA. This sample contains about 170,000 distinct CDR3 sequences. The J gene is TRBJ1-1, the V gene TRBV20-1; TCRdb designates TRBD1, a call that cannot be tested without DNA. The specimen sequenced was blood T cells: a sorted CD56 or NKG2C T cell subset, CD4+ or CD8+ T cells, or bulk PBMC T cells (not recorded which). This receptor was identified in a man aged 18-75 years in good health. The CDR3 sequence is CSVHRGPANTEAFF.